These T cell receptor beta chains were read from a single sample in a study of blood T cells in healthy people across ages. TCRdb re-analysed the 5' RACE reads in MiXCR, keeping a single row per CDR3 protein. The sample lists over 1,300,000 distinct CDR3 sequences; around 55% were seen once. Sequenced material: blood. The receptor set was obtained from a man between 18 and 35 years old in good health. Both conserved end residues are part of each CDR3. D genes are given only for firm matches. Not all rows give a size; the values are once, few, many and, for expanded clones, a class.

13,TRBV7-6,.,TRBJ1-6,.,TGTGCCAGCCGCCTGACAGGAGACTCACCCCTCCACTTT,CASRLTGDSPLHF
16,TRBV2,many,TRBJ2-6,TRBD2,TGTGCCAGCAGTGAAACCGGGGGGGCCGGGGCCAACGTCCTGACTTTC,CASSETGGAGANVLTF
14,TRBV6-2/TRBV6-3,few,TRBJ1-2,.,TGTGCCAGCCGCCAGGACGGGGCGAACTATGGCTACACCTTC,CASRQDGANYGYTF
17,TRBV6-6,.,TRBJ2-7,TRBD2,TGTGCCAGCAGTCGCCGGACTAGCGGGCAAAGCTCCTACGAGCAGTACTTC,CASSRRTSGQSSYEQYF
16,TRBV3-1,.,TRBJ1-5,.,TGTGCCAGCAGCCATAGCCAGGGTTGGGGCAATCAGCCCCAGCATTTT,CASSHSQGWGNQPQHF
12,TRBV29-1,few,TRBJ1-2,.,TGCAGCGTTGGCTTCCACGCGCGCGGCTACACCTTC,CSVGFHARGYTF
17,TRBV29-1,few,TRBJ2-3,TRBD2,TGCAGCGCCGCCTGGGCGGGGGGCACAGATGTCACAGATACGCAGTATTTT,CSAAWAGGTDVTDTQYF
13,TRBV12-3/TRBV12-4,few,TRBJ2-5,TRBD2,TGTGCCAGCAGTGTCTATAGCGGGGAGACCCAGTACTTC,CASSVYSGETQYF
15,TRBV2,.,TRBJ2-1,TRBD2,TGTGCCAGCAGTGAAGGTCTAGCGGGAGTCGATGAGCAGTTCTTC,CASSEGLAGVDEQFF
16,TRBV6-6,.,TRBJ2-1,.,TGTGCCAGCAGTTACTCGACAAGGAGCTCCTACAATGAGCAGTTCTTC,CASSYSTRSSYNEQFF
13,TRBV15,.,TRBJ2-5,.,TGTGCCACCAGCGACCCTCCATGGGAGACCCAGTACTTC,CATSDPPWETQYF
13,TRBV5-1,few,TRBJ1-1,.,TGCGCCAGCAGCTTGTCAGCAAGCACTGAAGCTTTCTTT,CASSLSASTEAFF
12,TRBV29-1,.,TRBJ2-7,.,TGCAGCGTTTTGGACGGAACCTACGAGCAGTACTTC,CSVLDGTYEQYF
13,TRBV4-2,.,TRBJ2-2,.,TGTGCCAGCAGCAAGGAGCCTGCCGGGGAGCTGTTTTTT,CASSKEPAGELFF
15,TRBV5-1,.,TRBJ1-1,.,TGCGCCAGCAGCTTAGCCGGGACCATGAACACTGAAGCTTTCTTT,CASSLAGTMNTEAFF
14,TRBV7-9,few,TRBJ2-7,.,TGTGCCAGCAGCTTGGGGACCACGTACTCGGAGCAGTACTTC,CASSLGTTYSEQYF
15,TRBV6-5,.,TRBJ2-7,.,TGTGCCAGCAGCAAATTGAGGCGGGGTCGGGACGAGCAGTACTTC,CASSKLRRGRDEQYF
12,TRBV10-3,few,TRBJ1-4,.,TGTGCCATCAGTGATCGGGGGGAAAAACTGTTTTTT,CAISDRGEKLFF
15,TRBV6-5,.,TRBJ1-2,TRBD1,TGTGCCAGCAGTAACACAGGGGGCGAGGTGGAACGCTACACCTTC,CASSNTGGEVERYTF
17,TRBV20-1,once,TRBJ2-3,TRBD2,TGCAGTGCTAGGGGGACTAGCGGCTGGGGGGGCACAGATACGCAGTATTTT,CSARGTSGWGGTDTQYF
17,TRBV5-1,.,TRBJ1-2,.,TGCGCCTCAGCTTTTACCGGGTGGGTCTCCCACAACTATGGCTACACCTTC,CASAFTGWVSHNYGYTF
16,TRBV6-5,.,TRBJ1-2,.,TGTGCCAGCAGTTACACCCCCGGGGGACTTAACTATGGCTACACCTTC,CASSYTPGGLNYGYTF
15,TRBV12-3/TRBV12-4,once,TRBJ2-1,.,TGTGCCAGCAGTCCCCGTGGAGATAGTTCCTACGAGCAGTTCTTC,CASSPRGDSSYEQFF
12,TRBV29-1,few,TRBJ2-1,TRBD1,TGCAGCGCGACAGGGAACGGCAATGAGCAGTTCTTC,CSATGNGNEQFF
16,TRBV5-1,few,TRBJ2-3,.,TGCGCCAGCAGCCAGACCGTGGGCGGGGAGACGGATACGCAGTATTTT,CASSQTVGGETDTQYF
14,TRBV4-1,few,TRBJ2-3,.,TGCGCCAGCAGCCAAGCAGCTAGCACAGATACGCAGTATTTT,CASSQAASTDTQYF
14,TRBV27,.,TRBJ2-1,TRBD2,TGTGCCAGCAGCATGCGGGGGTACCAAGAGACCCAGTTCTTC,CASSMRGYQETQFF
17,TRBV6-1,.,TRBJ2-3,TRBD2,TGTGCCAGCAGTGAATTGTCTCTGGTACTAGCGGAGGATACGCAGTATTTT,CASSELSLVLAEDTQYF
13,TRBV5-1,.,TRBJ2-7,.,TGCGCCAGCTGGAATCCTGACTCCTACGAGCAGTACTTC,CASWNPDSYEQYF
11,TRBV3-1,.,TRBJ2-1,.,TGTGCCAGCAGCCAAGCAGGGGCGATGTTCTTC,CASSQAGAMFF
16,TRBV6-2/TRBV6-3,.,TRBJ2-5,TRBD2,TGTGCCAGCACCTACGGGGGTGGACTAGCGGAAGAGACCCAGTACTTC,CASTYGGGLAEETQYF
15,TRBV4-1,.,TRBJ1-3,TRBD1,TGCGCCAGCAGCCCATGGGACAGCTCTGGAAACACCATATATTTT,CASSPWDSSGNTIYF
15,TRBV7-9,.,TRBJ1-3,.,TGTGCCAGCAGCTTAGACAGAGCCTCTGGAAACACCATATATTTT,CASSLDRASGNTIYF
14,TRBV29-1,.,TRBJ2-7,.,TGCAGCGTGACCCGCGAAGGGACTGCCTACGAGCAGTACTTC,CSVTREGTAYEQYF
13,TRBV7-6,.,TRBJ1-1,.,TGTGCCAGCAGCTTAGAAGTGAGCACTGAAGCTTTCTTT,CASSLEVSTEAFF
13,TRBV20-1,.,TRBJ2-7,TRBD1,TGCAGTGCCGATGGAACAGGGGACTACGAGCAGTACTTC,CSADGTGDYEQYF
16,TRBV5-1,.,TRBJ1-1,.,TGCGCCAGCAGCCCCGACGGGGGTGGAGGCTGGACTGAAGCTTTCTTT,CASSPDGGGGWTEAFF
14,TRBV5-1,.,TRBJ2-2,.,TGCGCCAGCAGCCTGGACTTATACACCGGGGAGCTGTTTTTT,CASSLDLYTGELFF
17,TRBV4-3,few,TRBJ2-1,TRBD2,TGCGCCAGCAGCCAGGATTTGTTTGTAGCAGCGGGGAATGAGCAGTTCTTC,CASSQDLFVAAGNEQFF
16,TRBV4-1,.,TRBJ2-7,.,TGCGCCAGCAGCCTTACAACCGGGCCCCGGGGCTACGAGCAGTACTTC,CASSLTTGPRGYEQYF
11,TRBV20-1,.,TRBJ2-3,.,TGCAGTGCTAGTGATAGCCGGACGCAGTATTTT,CSASDSRTQYF
17,TRBV27,.,TRBJ2-1,TRBD2,TGTGCCAGCAGCTCTAGCGGGGGGGCCTACCCCTCCCGTGAGCAGTTCTTC,CASSSSGGAYPSREQFF
12,TRBV20-1,.,TRBJ2-3,.,TGCAGTGCTAGAGCTGGAACAGATACGCAGTATTTT,CSARAGTDTQYF
18,TRBV7-8,.,TRBJ1-5,TRBD1,TGTGCCAGCAGCTTAAGGGGCAGGGGGCCACCCGGCAATCAGCCCCAGCATTTT,CASSLRGRGPPGNQPQHF
12,TRBV10-3,.,TRBJ2-3,.,TGTGCCATCTCAGGGTACACAGATACGCAGTATTTT,CAISGYTDTQYF
20,TRBV6-5,.,TRBJ2-3,TRBD2,TGTGCCAGCAGTTACTCGGGACTAGCGGGAGGGTATTTCGGCACAGATACGCAGTATTTT,CASSYSGLAGGYFGTDTQYF
14,TRBV15,.,TRBJ2-4,.,TGTGCCACCAGCATGGGACTAGCCAAAAACATTCAGTACTTC,CATSMGLAKNIQYF
14,TRBV6-2/TRBV6-3,few,TRBJ2-2,.,TGTGCCAGCAGTTACTCGCTCGGGACCGGGGAGCTGTTTTTT,CASSYSLGTGELFF
17,TRBV27,few,TRBJ2-1,TRBD2,TGTGCCAGCAGCCGCACTCGGGGACTAGCGGCCTCTAATGAGCAGTTCTTC,CASSRTRGLAASNEQFF
16,TRBV9,.,TRBJ1-4,.,TGTGCCAGCAGCGTAGGAGGATGGGGCGTGGGGGAAAAACTGTTTTTT,CASSVGGWGVGEKLFF
15,TRBV4-2,.,TRBJ2-3,TRBD2,TGTGCCAGCAGCCAGGCTGGGACTAGCTCTGGGGCGCAGTATTTT,CASSQAGTSSGAQYF